This T cell receptor (beta chain) was recovered during a study of blood T cell repertoires in COVID-19. Across the whole study: From the United States, Italy and Spain came samples of acute and convalescent COVID-19. PBMCs, B-cell-depleted T cells, or T cells provided the cDNA or gDNA that made up the material.

Original processing notes: Estimates of nucleated cell counts were drawn from the amplification of reference gene primers. Here immunoSEQ multiplex PCR was the method, and the copy in TCRdb shows in-frame clones only, minus some. The D gene and trimming were derived from the DNA, and the V and J assignments and clone size from that table. There are fewer than 150,000 clones in the sample; 84% occur only once, and around 13% lies in the top ten. The source is a human donor in a cohort sampled during active COVID-19. The sequenced material came from peripheral blood.

The CDR3 bases are TGTGCCAGCAGTTACTCGCTCCAGGGTAGCGGCTACACCTTC. It yields the protein CASSYSLQGSGYTF. The chain employs TRBV6-5 and TRBJ1-2; D might be TRBD1 (5 bases). V lost 0 bases, J lost 8 bases, and 13 bases lay in between. Germline CDR1 MNHEY, CDR2 SVGAGI. This CDR3 has 14 residues.